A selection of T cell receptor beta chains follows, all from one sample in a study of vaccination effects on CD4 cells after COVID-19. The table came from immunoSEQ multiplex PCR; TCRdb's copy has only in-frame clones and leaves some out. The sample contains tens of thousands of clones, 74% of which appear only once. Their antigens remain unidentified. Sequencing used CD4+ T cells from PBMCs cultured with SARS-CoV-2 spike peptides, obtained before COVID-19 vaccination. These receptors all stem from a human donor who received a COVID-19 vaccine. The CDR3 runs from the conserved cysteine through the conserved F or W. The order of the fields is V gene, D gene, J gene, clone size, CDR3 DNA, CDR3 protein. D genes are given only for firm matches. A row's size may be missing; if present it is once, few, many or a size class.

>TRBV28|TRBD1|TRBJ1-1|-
TGTGCCAGCAGCCCAAGACAGGGAGGCACTGAAGCTTTCTTT
CASSPRQGGTEAFF
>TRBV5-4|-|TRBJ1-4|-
TGTGCCAGCAGCTTGGACAGGGCTGGGGAAAAACTGTTTTTT
CASSLDRAGEKLFF
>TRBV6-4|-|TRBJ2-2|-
TGTGCCAGCAGTGAAGAGGACACCGGGGAGCTGTTTTTT
CASSEEDTGELFF
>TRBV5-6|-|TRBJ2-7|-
TGTGCCAGCAGCTCGGGAACGGGACTCTACGAGCAGTACTTC
CASSSGTGLYEQYF
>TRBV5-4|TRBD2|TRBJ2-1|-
TGTGCCAGCAGCTCGGGAGGCGGGAGTGTTATGTATGAGCAGTTCTTC
CASSSGGGSVMYEQFF
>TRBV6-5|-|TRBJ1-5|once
TGTGCCAGCACCCCCTACAACAATCAGCCCCAGCATTTT
CASTPYNNQPQHF
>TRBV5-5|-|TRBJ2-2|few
TGTGCCAGCAGCTTTCCTTCCGGGTTCGGGGAGCTGTTTTTT
CASSFPSGFGELFF
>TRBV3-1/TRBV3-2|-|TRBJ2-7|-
TGTGCCAGCAGCGTCTCCTACGAGCAGTACTTC
CASSVSYEQYF
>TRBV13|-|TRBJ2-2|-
TGTGCCAGCAGCTTAGGCCGAATATACACTGGGGAGCTGTTTTTT
CASSLGRIYTGELFF
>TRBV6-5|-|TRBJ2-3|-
TGTGCCAGCAGGACTAACTCAGATACGCAGTATTTT
CASRTNSDTQYF
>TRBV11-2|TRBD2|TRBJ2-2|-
TGTGCCAGCAGCCTAACTAAGGGACTAGCAGACACCGGGGAGCTGTTTTTT
CASSLTKGLADTGELFF
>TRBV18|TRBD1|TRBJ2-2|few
TGTGCCAGCTCACCATTCGGACAGGGGGCGAACACCGGGGAGCTGTTTTTT
CASSPFGQGANTGELFF
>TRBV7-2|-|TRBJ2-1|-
TGTGCCAGCAGTATCCAGGGCAATGAGCAGTTCTTC
CASSIQGNEQFF
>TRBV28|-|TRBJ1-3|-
TGTGCCAGCAGGGCCCGGCGCCAAGGGGGCTCTGGAAACACCATATATTTT
CASRARRQGGSGNTIYF
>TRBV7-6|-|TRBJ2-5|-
TGTGCCAGCAGCCCGGAACTAGGTACCCAAGAGACCCAGTACTTC
CASSPELGTQETQYF
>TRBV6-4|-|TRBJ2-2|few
TGTGCCAGCAGTGACTCATACAACACCGGGGAGCTGTTTTTT
CASSDSYNTGELFF
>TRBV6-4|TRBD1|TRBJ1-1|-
TGTGCCAGCAGTGACTCATTTGGTGTGACAGGGGGCCGTAGGACTGAAGCTTTCTTT
CASSDSFGVTGGRRTEAFF
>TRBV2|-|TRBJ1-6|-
TGTGCCAGCAGTGGGGACTCTCGAAATTCACCCCTCCACTTT
CASSGDSRNSPLHF
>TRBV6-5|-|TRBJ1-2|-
TGTGCCAGCAGTTACAACTATCTCTATGGCTACACCTTC
CASSYNYLYGYTF
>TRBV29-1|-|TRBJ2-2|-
TGCAGCGTTGAGGGGGACACAAACACCGGGGAGCTGTTTTTT
CSVEGDTNTGELFF
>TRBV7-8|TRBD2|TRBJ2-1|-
TGTGCCAGCGCCGATGGACTAGCGGATTACAATGAGCAGTTCTTC
CASADGLADYNEQFF
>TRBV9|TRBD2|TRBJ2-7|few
TGTGCCAGCAGCGTAGGTCCTAGCGGAGGGCCCTACGAGCAGTACTTC
CASSVGPSGGPYEQYF
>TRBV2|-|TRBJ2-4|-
TGTGCCAGCAGCCTATTAGCGACACATCGGTACTTC
CASSLLATHRYF
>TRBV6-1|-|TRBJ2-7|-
TGTGCCAGCAGTGAAAACCAGTACGAGCAGTACTTC
CASSENQYEQYF
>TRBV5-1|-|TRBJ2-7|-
TGCGCCAGCAGCTTGTCGACTAACGAGCAGTACTTC
CASSLSTNEQYF
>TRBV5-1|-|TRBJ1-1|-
TGCGCCAGCAGCGAGCAGGGGATCAACACTGAAGCTTTCTTT
CASSEQGINTEAFF
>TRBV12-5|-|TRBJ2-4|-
TGTGCTAGTGGTTTGAGCAGTGCCAAAAACATTCAGTACTTC
CASGLSSAKNIQYF